This record concerns one T cell receptor (beta chain) sequence. As yet, its antigen is unknown. This specimen belongs to a study of T cell responses to AZD1222 COVID-19 vaccine. The study pooled second doses at about 4 or about 12 weeks. Study results and caveats: The breadth and depth of Spike-specific TCRs increased once two AZD1222 doses had been given. Clonal diversity may have been underestimated in mostly white British donors.

CDR3 length: 13 residues. Deletions cut 5 bases from V and 3 bases from J, with 8 bases between. In germline, CDR1 is KGHSH, CDR2 LQKENI. Method: immunoSEQ multiplex PCR; TCRdb's copy keeps in-frame clones and lacks some. The sample records 180,000 or so clones, about nine tenths being singletons. The input for sequencing was peripheral blood, taken 28 days after the second AZD1222 dose. J is TRBJ1-5 and V is TRBV18; possible D gene TRBD1, 5 bases. This TCR was recovered from an adult who received the AZD1222 COVID-19 vaccine. The CDR3 DNA is TGTGCCAGCTCAGACAGTCCCAATCAGCCCCAGCATTTT. Encoded protein: CASSDSPNQPQHF.